The 16 T cell receptor beta chains below were found in one sample sequenced in a study of cytomegalovirus exposure and HLA in healthy donors. Assay used: immunoSEQ multiplex PCR; TCRdb lists only in-frame clones, some missing. The profile shows around 220,000 clones, approximately 80% of them singletons. Sequenced: PBMCs. These TCRs come from a woman aged 30 to 39 in good health and CMV-seropositive.

The chain combines TRBV5-1 with TRBJ1-2, with 7 nucleotides matching TRBD1. Trimming removed 5 bases from V and 6 bases from J; junction bases left unmatched: 13. The CDR3 sequence is 15 residues long. The germline CDR1 and CDR2 sequences are SGHRS and YFSETQ. The CDR3 region is CASSSDRPRVNGYTF. The CDR3 coding sequence is TGCGCCAGCAGTTCGGACAGGCCGAGGGTTAATGGCTACACCTTC.

This chain connects TRBV7-6 to TRBJ1-1; D unclear. This CDR3 has 13 amino acids. Between the trimmed V and J ends, which lost 1 base and 8 bases, there was a span of 11 bases. Germline CDR1 and CDR2: SGHVS and FNYEAQ. As DNA, the CDR3 is TGTGCCAGCAGCTTAGGTGGCCAGAACGAAGCTTTCTTT. This codes for CASSLGGQNEAFF.

This clone was seen a few times. This rearrangement joins TRBV4-2 to TRBJ2-7; D is undetermined. V shed 0 bases and J shed 0 bases, with 0 bases lying between them. The CDR3 runs 12 residues. From germline, CDR1 is LGHNA and CDR2 YNFKEQ. CDR3 protein: CASSQDSYEQYF. In DNA form, the CDR3 reads TGTGCCAGCAGCCAAGACTCCTACGAGCAGTACTTC.

The chain employs TRBV6-5 and TRBJ1-5; D gene uncertain. With 8 bases removed from V and 1 base from J, the gap between germline ends came to 9 bases. The CDR3 extends over 13 amino acids. Germline V gives CDR1 MNHEY, CDR2 SVGAGI. CDR3: CASGRGSNQPQHF. In DNA, the CDR3 is TGTGCCAGCGGGCGCGGGAGCAATCAGCCCCAGCATTTT.

This sequence joins TRBV10-3 and TRBJ1-2; TRBD1 aligns across 10 bases. V lost 10 bases and J lost 8; bases outside the gene matches: 7. The V gene's germline CDR1 is ENHRY and CDR2 SYGVKD. This CDR3 comprises 12 residues. The CDR3 region has the DNA TGTGCCACAAACGACAGGGGGCTCGGCTACACCTTC. This encodes CATNDRGLGYTF.

The chain carries TRBV30 and TRBJ1-1; D gene unclear. Looked up from germline, CDR1 is GTSNPN and CDR2 is SVGIG (reference sequence). The CDR3 has 16 amino acids. The V and J ends lost 2 bases and 0 bases respectively, with 16 bases between them. The CDR3 spells CAWSPPDLGLNTEAFF. In nucleotides, the CDR3 is TGTGCCTGGAGTCCTCCTGATCTGGGCCTGAACACTGAAGCTTTCTTT. Looking up the rest from reference TRBV30 and TRBJ1-1 gives the full variable domain: SQTIHQWPATLVQPVGSPLSLECTVEGTSNPNLYWYRQAAGRGLQLLFYSVGIGQISSEVPQNLSASRPQDRQFILSSKKLLLSDSGFYLCAWSPPDLGLNTEAFFGQGTRLTVV.

The genes are TRBV21-1 and TRBJ2-7; the D segment call TRBD1 is taken from the table without a DNA check. TRBV21-1 is a pseudogene. CDR3 size: 15 residues. The CDR3 protein is CASSKLAGISYEQYF. DNA for the CDR3: TGTGCCAGCAGCAAACTGGCAGGTATCTCCTACGAGCAGTACTTC.

V and J are TRBV5-1 and TRBJ2-2; D may be TRBD2 (5 bases). Germline CDR1 SGHRS, CDR2 YFSETQ. V was cut by 4 bases and J by 6 bases, with 13 bases left in between. The CDR3 has 14 amino acids. The CDR3: CASSAGIRPGELFF. The DNA of the CDR3 is TGCGCCAGCAGCGCCGGGATTCGTCCCGGGGAGCTGTTTTTT.

This rearrangement joins TRBV9 to TRBJ2-1, with 7 bases lining up with TRBD2. Trimming removed 0 bases from V and 3 bases from J; junction bases left unmatched: 0. The CDR3 consists of 14 residues. CDR1 is SGDLS, CDR2 YYNGEE, per germline. The CDR3: CASSVGTSYNEQFF. The CDR3 DNA follows: TGTGCCAGCAGCGTAGGGACTAGCTACAATGAGCAGTTCTTC.

The chain is built from TRBV2 and TRBJ2-1, with D perhaps TRBD1 or TRBD2 (5 bases each). The CDR3 is 12 residues long. Germline V gene sequence: CDR1 SNHLY, CDR2 FYNNEI. Trimming removed 7 bases from V and 10 bases from J, with 14 bases in between. In nucleotides, the CDR3 is TGTGCCAGCACCCGGGACGGGGAGGAGCAGTTCTTC. Translating gives CASTRDGEEQFF.

V gene TRBV30 combines with J gene TRBJ1-4; a weak D match, TRBD1 (5 bases). Trimming cost V 4 bases and J 6 bases, with 18 bases left between them. Per the germline V gene, CDR1 is GTSNPN and CDR2 is SVGIG (reference sequence). The CDR3 totals 15 residues. In DNA, the CDR3 is TGTGCCTGGAATAACGAGGGGATTATGGATGAAAAACTGTTTTTT. Protein sequence: CAWNNEGIMDEKLFF.

V is TRBV4-2 and J is TRBJ1-1; D might be TRBD1 (5 bases). The CDR3 totals 15 residues. Trimming cost V 0 bases and J 0 bases, with 8 bases left between them. The germline V gene has CDR1 LGHNA and CDR2 YNFKEQ. The CDR3: CASSQDPRVNTEAFF. The CDR3 DNA reads TGTGCCAGCAGCCAAGATCCCAGGGTGAACACTGAAGCTTTCTTT.

This clone was picked up a small number of times. This rearrangement joins TRBV6-1 to TRBJ2-2; no clear D gene. Trimming pared 5 bases from V and 3 bases from J, leaving 10 bases between. Germline values: CDR1 MNHNS, CDR2 SASEGT. The CDR3 runs 14 residues. The CDR3: CASSRQHDTGELFF. The CDR3 DNA reads as TGTGCCAGCAGTCGGCAACATGACACCGGGGAGCTGTTTTTT.

This clone was counted only a few times. The chain links TRBV6-1 to TRBJ1-5; D not resolved. Per the germline V gene, CDR1 is MNHNS and CDR2 is SASEGT. This CDR3 spans 11 amino acids. The V gene lost 3 bases and the J gene lost 11 bases, with 8 bases spanning the gap. CDR3: CASSEQQAQHF. CDR3 DNA sequence: TGTGCCAGCAGTGAGCAGCAGGCCCAGCATTTT.

The V and J genes are TRBV6-1 and TRBJ2-7; maybe TRBD1 (6 bases). V shed 0 bases and J shed 0 bases, with 9 bases lying between them. Germline CDR1 is MNHNS and CDR2 is SASEGT. The CDR3 sequence is 15 residues long. CDR3 nucleotides: TGTGCCAGCAGTGAAGCGGGGGACAACTCCTACGAGCAGTACTTC. Residues: CASSEAGDNSYEQYF.

V and J are TRBV15 and TRBJ2-7; 8 positions match TRBD1. CDR3 length equals 13 residues. Germline-derived CDR1 and CDR2 are LNHNV and YYDKDF (reference sequence). Trimming cost V 3 bases and J 5 bases; bases outside gene matches: 3. The DNA for the CDR3 is TGTGCCACCAGCAGTCAGGGGGCGCACGAGCAGTACTTC. Protein product: CATSSQGAHEQYF.